This entry lists 14 T cell receptor beta chains sequenced from one sample in a study. Using its own MiXCR run on the 5' RACE reads, TCRdb lists one record per CDR3 protein. The sample consists of over 55,000 distinct CDR3 sequences, 28% of them appearing once. Sequenced: tumor-infiltrating memory CD4+ T cells sorted from the breast tumor. Subset meaning: memory CD4+ T cells, CD4+CD45RO+CD25-. These TCRs come from a female donor with breast cancer.

J is TRBJ1-1 and V is TRBV2; D possibly corresponds to TRBD1 (6 bases). With 1 base removed from V and 3 bases from J, the gap between germline ends came to 9 bases. CDR1 is SNHLY and CDR2 is FYNNEI in the germline V gene. The CDR3 extends over 14 amino acids. The CDR3 protein is CASSEVNRDTEAFF. For the CDR3, the DNA is TGTGCCAGCAGTGAAGTTAACAGGGACACTGAAGCTTTCTTT.

This clonotype was counted ten times or more. This sequence joins TRBV5-1 and TRBJ2-6; D remains ambiguous. CDR1 is SGHRS and CDR2 is YFSETQ in the germline V gene. V dropped 0 bases and J dropped 0 bases, with 7 bases sitting between them. The CDR3 has 16 amino acids. CDR3 sequence: CASSLGQISGANVLTF. The CDR3, as DNA: TGCGCCAGCAGCTTGGGGCAGATCTCTGGGGCCAACGTCCTGACTTTC.

The rearrangement uses TRBV5-4 and TRBJ1-1, with 7 bases aligning to TRBD1. This CDR3 contains 16 residues. Losses at the gene ends were 4 bases for V and 0 bases for J; bases not matched to a gene: 9. The germline CDR1 and CDR2 sequences are SGHNT and YYREEE (reference sequence). The CDR3 sequence is CASSPGRGQVNTEAFF. DNA of the CDR3: TGTGCCAGCAGCCCTGGCCGCGGACAGGTGAACACTGAAGCTTTCTTT.

In this sample, this clonotype turned up a few times. This sequence joins TRBV7-2 and TRBJ2-7; D remains unclear. Germline-derived CDR1 and CDR2 are SGHTA and FQGNSA. There are 14 residues in the CDR3. V shed 5 bases and J shed 4 bases, with 15 bases lying between them. The CDR3 DNA reads as TGTGCCAGCAGCACCATGACTGGCTCTTACGAGCAGTACTTC. Translated: CASSTMTGSYEQYF.

This chain joins TRBV5-1 and TRBJ2-1; the match to TRBD2 covers 7 bases. The CDR3 length is 12 residues. J was trimmed by 5 bases and V by 4 bases; bases with no gene match: 0. Germline CDR1 is SGHRS and CDR2 is YFSETQ. This CDR3 reads CASSRGDNEQFF. The DNA of the CDR3 is TGCGCCAGCAGCCGGGGGGACAATGAGCAGTTCTTC.

In this sample, this clonotype turned up a few times. The germline gene is not matched at one end of the junction; a read error may be the cause. V gene TRBV6-2 or TRBV6-3 combines with J gene TRBJ2-5; 7 bases align to TRBD2. In germline, CDR1 is MNHEY, CDR2 SVGEGT. This CDR3 comprises 16 residues. CDR3 nucleotides: TGTGCCAGCAGTTACCGCCGGGCTAGCGGTCCCGGAGGTGGGGACTTC. Translating gives CASSYRRASGPGGGDF.

The gene calls are TRBV6-5 and TRBJ2-7; D remains ambiguous. The germline V and J ends were trimmed by 6 bases and 6 bases, with 15 bases remaining between them. Germline V gene lookup returns CDR1 MNHEY and CDR2 SVGAGI. The CDR3 is made up of 13 amino acids. CDR3 residues: CASSVHETCEQYF. As DNA, the CDR3 is TGTGCCAGCAGCGTACACGAAACCTGCGAGCAGTACTTC.

This clonotype turned up a few times. The J gene is TRBJ2-3, the V gene TRBV5-1; a possible D gene is TRBD2 (6 bases). The CDR3 runs 14 residues. CDR1 is SGHRS, CDR2 YFSETQ, per germline. Trimming shortened V by 4 bases and J by 5 bases, and 14 bases separated the two germline ends. As DNA, the CDR3 is TGCGCCAGCAGCCCCGCTAGCGAAATAGATACGCAGTATTTT. Residues: CASSPASEIDTQYF.

This clonotype was recorded a few times. The CDR3 nucleotides are TGCGCCAGCAGCCAAGAGGGAGTGGGGACAGGCTACAATGAGCAGTTCTTC. Translation gives CASSQEGVGTGYNEQFF. The rearrangement links TRBV4-3 to TRBJ2-1; 8 positions agree with TRBD1. Germline CDR1 is LGHNA and CDR2 is YSLEER. CDR3 length: 17 amino acids. Germline trimming cut 0 bases from V and 3 bases from J; bases unmatched to any gene: 7.

In the case of this clonotype: The conserved final phenylalanine or tryptophan is absent from the CDR3, which likely points to a read error. The chain couples TRBV5-1 to TRBJ2-3, with 10 bases that match TRBD2. The V gene end was trimmed by 1 base and the J gene end by 5 bases; junction bases not matched to a gene: 1. The CDR3 has 14 amino acids. The germline gives CDR1 SGHRS, CDR2 YFSETQ. The CDR3 spells CASSLSGRGDTQYS. The CDR3 DNA follows: TGCGCCAGCAGCTTGAGCGGGAGGGGAGATACGCAGTATTCT.

The chain employs TRBV20-1 and TRBJ2-7; D may be TRBD2 (5 bases). V shed 6 bases and J shed 1 base, with 19 bases lying between them. This CDR3 spans 15 amino acids. Germline CDR1 DFQATT, CDR2 SNEGSKA (reference sequence). The CDR3 DNA is TGCAGTGCGAGCCGAATGATGGACTTATCCTACGAGCAGTACTTC. It is translated as CSASRMMDLSYEQYF.

CDR3 protein: CASSEPGQGLNEQYF. In nucleotides, the CDR3 is TGTGCCAGCAGTGAGCCCGGACAGGGGCTCAACGAGCAGTACTTC. The chain joins TRBV25-1 to TRBJ2-7; 9 positions match TRBD1. The CDR3 is 15 amino acids. The germline V gene has CDR1 MGHDK and CDR2 SYGVNS. J lost 5 bases, V lost 3 bases, and 8 bases had no gene match.

Only a few counts were recorded for this clonotype. The chain employs TRBV7-9 and TRBJ1-4, with D tentatively TRBD1 (5 bases). CDR3 size: 16 residues. Germline values: CDR1 SEHNR, CDR2 FQNEAQ (reference sequence). Trimming removed 3 bases from V and 5 bases from J, with 16 bases in between. The CDR3 reads CASSFRQFGLNEKLFF. In DNA form, the CDR3 reads TGTGCCAGCAGCTTCCGACAGTTTGGACTGAATGAAAAACTGTTTTTT.

This clonotype came up a few times. V and J are TRBV6-5 and TRBJ1-2, with D unclear. Per the germline V gene, CDR1 is MNHEY and CDR2 is SVGAGI. V shed 5 bases and J shed 3 bases, with 4 bases lying between them. The CDR3 has 11 residues. This chain's CDR3 is CASSGHYGYTF. CDR3 in DNA: TGTGCCAGCAGTGGACACTATGGCTACACCTTC.